These T cell receptor beta chains were read from a single sample in a study of CD8 T cells in Susac syndrome. TCRdb independently ran MiXCR on the immunoSEQ multiplex PCR reads; one entry per CDR3 protein. The sample holds approximately 180,000 distinct CDR3 sequences, 85% to 95% seen once. The sequenced sample consisted of CD4+ T cells from PBMCs. The receptor set was obtained from a human donor with multiple sclerosis. The CDR3 runs from the conserved cysteine through the conserved F or W. The D gene is left open where the match is weak. Rows may omit the clone size; those that give it use once, few, many or a size class.

j_call clone_size d_call v_call cdr3_aa cdr3_nt
TRBJ2-4 - TRBD2 TRBV12-3/TRBV12-4 CASSLRTSGRANIQYF TGTGCCAGCAGCCTCCGGACTAGCGGGAGGGCAAACATTCAGTACTTC
TRBJ2-3 - - TRBV7-8 CASSLSGVGDTQYF TGTGCCAGCAGCTTATCGGGAGTAGGGGATACGCAGTATTTT
TRBJ2-7 once TRBD2 TRBV9 CASSARESGGYEQYF TGTGCCAGCAGCGCGCGGGAGTCAGGAGGCTACGAGCAGTACTTC
TRBJ2-5 - - TRBV19 CASGASQETQYF TGTGCCAGTGGGGCTTCTCAAGAGACCCAGTACTTC
TRBJ2-1 - TRBD2 TRBV4-2 CASSQGGGGPSYNEQFF TGTGCCAGCAGCCAAGGCGGCGGGGGACCCTCCTACAATGAGCAGTTCTTC
TRBJ2-3 - TRBD2 TRBV4-2 CASSQRTPRAGGTDTQYF TGTGCCAGCAGCCAAAGAACCCCTCGAGCGGGGGGCACAGATACGCAGTATTTT
TRBJ2-3 - - TRBV2 CASREGDTQYF TGTGCCAGCCGGGAAGGAGATACGCAGTATTTT
TRBJ2-5 - - TRBV2 CASSVSVGETQYF TGTGCCAGCAGTGTATCGGTAGGAGAGACCCAGTACTTC
TRBJ2-7 - TRBD2 TRBV10-3 CAIRGTSGEYEQYF TGTGCCATCAGGGGGACTAGCGGGGAGTACGAGCAGTACTTC
TRBJ1-1 - - TRBV18 CASSLGVYANTEAFF TGTGCCAGCTCACTAGGGGTCTACGCGAACACTGAAGCTTTCTTT
TRBJ2-7 - TRBD1 TRBV7-2 CASSFRDRDYEQYF TGTGCCAGCAGCTTCCGGGACAGGGACTACGAGCAGTACTTC
TRBJ2-5 - - TRBV7-2 CASLRDLGQETQYF TGTGCCAGCCTAAGGGATTTAGGCCAAGAGACCCAGTACTTC
TRBJ1-1 - - TRBV12-3/TRBV12-4 CASSAYRDLNTEAFF TGTGCCAGCAGTGCATACAGGGATTTGAACACTGAAGCTTTCTTT
TRBJ1-4 once - TRBV20-1 CSARLPQGTEKLFF TGCAGTGCTAGATTGCCCCAGGGTACCGAAAAACTGTTTTTT
TRBJ2-5 - - TRBV5-1 CASSLRTAEETQYF TGCGCCAGCAGCCTCCGGACAGCGGAAGAGACCCAGTACTTC
TRBJ1-2 - - TRBV4-3 CASSQSLAANYGYTF TGCGCCAGCAGCCAATCTTTGGCAGCTAACTATGGCTACACCTTC
TRBJ2-6 - - TRBV18 CASSDILSGANVLTF TGTGCCAGCTCAGATATTCTCTCTGGGGCCAACGTCCTGACTTTC
TRBJ1-2 - TRBD1 TRBV7-8 CASSSRRSRDRTNYGYTF TGTGCCAGCAGCTCGAGGAGGTCCCGGGACAGAACAAACTATGGCTACACCTTC
TRBJ1-5 - TRBD1 TRBV12-3/TRBV12-4 CASSPQGQGGQPQHF TGTGCCAGCAGTCCACAGGGGCAGGGAGGCCAGCCCCAGCATTTT
TRBJ1-2 - - TRBV5-4 CASSLAFTGDGYTF TGTGCCAGCAGCTTGGCCTTCACTGGGGATGGCTACACCTTC
TRBJ2-7 - - TRBV7-3 CASSPMGGYEQYF TGTGCCAGCAGCCCCATGGGGGGCTACGAGCAGTACTTC
TRBJ2-5 - - TRBV5-1 CASSLGTVGEETQYF TGCGCCAGCAGCTTGGGGACGGTTGGGGAAGAGACCCAGTACTTC
TRBJ2-7 few TRBD1 TRBV28 CASSFPGTGTYEQYF TGTGCCAGCAGTTTCCCCGGGACAGGGACCTACGAGCAGTACTTC
TRBJ2-5 - - TRBV20-1 CSARPGQTQYF TGCAGTGCTAGGCCAGGGCAGACCCAGTACTTC
TRBJ2-6 - - TRBV2 CASTFRSGANVLTF TGTGCCAGCACCTTCCGCTCTGGGGCCAACGTCCTGACTTTC
TRBJ1-2 - - TRBV20-1 CSASGAGGGYTF TGCAGTGCTTCAGGGGCAGGAGGGGGCTACACCTTC
TRBJ2-2 - - TRBV11-2 CASSLGVLAGIPGELFF TGTGCCAGCAGCTTAGGGGTTCTAGCCGGGATCCCCGGGGAGCTGTTTTTT
TRBJ2-7 - - TRBV5-1 CASSLRRSSYEQYF TGCGCCAGCAGCTTGCGGCGGAGCTCCTACGAGCAGTACTTC
TRBJ1-5 once TRBD1 TRBV12-3/TRBV12-4 CASSLLVGQGNQPQHF TGTGCCAGCAGTTTATTGGTGGGACAGGGTAATCAGCCCCAGCATTTT
TRBJ2-1 - TRBD2 TRBV5-4 CASSLDVSGRLRFF TGTGCCAGCAGCTTGGATGTTAGCGGGAGGTTACGGTTCTTC
TRBJ2-5 - - TRBV6-1 CASMGTVTLETQYF TGTGCCAGCATGGGCACGGTCACTTTGGAGACCCAGTACTTC
TRBJ2-3 - - TRBV5-1 CASSLGSVSTDTQYF TGCGCCAGCAGCTTGGGTAGCGTTAGCACAGATACGCAGTATTTT
TRBJ2-2 once - TRBV7-2 CASSWIAGELFF TGTGCCAGCAGTTGGATTGCCGGGGAGCTGTTTTTT
TRBJ2-5 - - TRBV7-2 CASSSWTLGQETQYF TGTGCCAGCAGCTCCTGGACCCTGGGCCAAGAGACCCAGTACTTC
TRBJ2-7 - - TRBV20-1 CSARGEVNSYEQYF TGCAGTGCTAGAGGGGAAGTTAACTCCTACGAGCAGTACTTC
TRBJ1-3 - - TRBV7-2 CASSSLDRINTIYF TGTGCCAGCAGCTCGCTGGACAGAATAAACACCATATATTTT